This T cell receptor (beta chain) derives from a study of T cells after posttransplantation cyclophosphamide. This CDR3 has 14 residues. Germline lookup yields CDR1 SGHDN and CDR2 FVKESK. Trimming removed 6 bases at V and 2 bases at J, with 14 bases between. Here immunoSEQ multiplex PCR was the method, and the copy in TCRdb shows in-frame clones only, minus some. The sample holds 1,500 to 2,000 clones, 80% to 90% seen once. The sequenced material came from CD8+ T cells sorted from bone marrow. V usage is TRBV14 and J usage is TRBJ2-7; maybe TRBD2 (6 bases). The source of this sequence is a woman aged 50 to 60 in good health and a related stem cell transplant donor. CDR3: CASRPGTGTYEQYF. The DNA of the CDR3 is TGTGCCAGCAGACCCGGGACTGGGACCTACGAGCAGTACTTC.